The rows below give T cell receptor beta chains drawn from one sample of a study of T cell responses to AZD1222 COVID-19 vaccine. Using immunoSEQ multiplex PCR, the repertoire was profiled, and TCRdb retains in-frame clones only, with some absent. This repertoire shows fewer than 180,000 clones, roughly 92% found once; its top ten account for roughly 1.3%. The sample in question was peripheral blood, obtained on day 0 of AZD1222 vaccination. These receptors originate from an adult in good health. CDR3s include the opening cysteine and the closing phenylalanine or tryptophan. D genes are given only for firm matches. The size field is filled for only some rows; it gives once, few, many or a size class.

clone_size: NA; v_call: TRBV6-5; d_call: NA; j_call: TRBJ1-5; cdr3_nt: TGTGCCAGCAGTCCCACAGGGTCCGGGCATCAGCCCCAGCATTTT; cdr3_aa: CASSPTGSGHQPQHF
clone_size: NA; v_call: TRBV9; d_call: NA; j_call: TRBJ2-5; cdr3_nt: TGTGCCAGCAGACGGACCGACGAGAGCGCCCAGGCCCAGTACTTC; cdr3_aa: CASRRTDESAQAQYF
clone_size: NA; v_call: TRBV29-1; d_call: TRBD1; j_call: TRBJ2-2; cdr3_nt: TGCAGCGTCGGACAGGGAGAATATACCGGGGAGCTGTTTTTT; cdr3_aa: CSVGQGEYTGELFF
clone_size: NA; v_call: TRBV11-1; d_call: NA; j_call: TRBJ1-4; cdr3_nt: TGTGCCAGCAGCTTAGACGAGGACAATGAAAAACTGTTTTTT; cdr3_aa: CASSLDEDNEKLFF
clone_size: NA; v_call: TRBV19; d_call: NA; j_call: TRBJ1-2; cdr3_nt: TGTGCCAGTAGCCCAGGGACGGTCTATGGCTACACCTTC; cdr3_aa: CASSPGTVYGYTF
clone_size: NA; v_call: TRBV6-4; d_call: NA; j_call: TRBJ2-4; cdr3_nt: TGTGCCAGCAGTGCAGAACAGGTAGGTGGGGAATACATTCAGTACTTC; cdr3_aa: CASSAEQVGGEYIQYF
clone_size: NA; v_call: TRBV7-9; d_call: NA; j_call: TRBJ2-3; cdr3_nt: TGTGCCAGCAGCTTACGCGCAGATACGCAGTATTTT; cdr3_aa: CASSLRADTQYF
clone_size: NA; v_call: TRBV5-1; d_call: NA; j_call: TRBJ1-1; cdr3_nt: TGCGCCAGCAGCTTGTTCGCTCGGGGGATGAACACTGAAGCTTTCTTT; cdr3_aa: CASSLFARGMNTEAFF
clone_size: NA; v_call: TRBV5-1; d_call: NA; j_call: TRBJ1-4; cdr3_nt: TGCGCCAGCGGAATCAAGGGCAGTAATGAAAAACTGTTTTTT; cdr3_aa: CASGIKGSNEKLFF
clone_size: NA; v_call: TRBV4-2; d_call: NA; j_call: TRBJ2-5; cdr3_nt: TGTGCCAGCAGCCAAGAAGAGCAGGAGAGCGGAGAGACCCAGTACTTC; cdr3_aa: CASSQEEQESGETQYF
clone_size: NA; v_call: TRBV2; d_call: NA; j_call: TRBJ2-2; cdr3_nt: TGTGCCAGCAGGGACAGTCCATACAGTTCCACCGGGGAGCTGTTTTTT; cdr3_aa: CASRDSPYSSTGELFF
clone_size: NA; v_call: TRBV6-5; d_call: NA; j_call: TRBJ1-6; cdr3_nt: TGTGCCAGCAGTTACCCCCATTCACCCCTCCACTTT; cdr3_aa: CASSYPHSPLHF
clone_size: NA; v_call: TRBV5-6; d_call: NA; j_call: TRBJ1-2; cdr3_nt: TGTGCCAGCAGCTTGGTGGGCCAGCGCTCGGGCTATGGCTACACCTTC; cdr3_aa: CASSLVGQRSGYGYTF
clone_size: NA; v_call: TRBV2; d_call: TRBD1; j_call: TRBJ1-2; cdr3_nt: TGTGCCAGCAGGGAACGGGACAGAGAATATGGCTACACCTTC; cdr3_aa: CASRERDREYGYTF
clone_size: NA; v_call: TRBV16; d_call: NA; j_call: TRBJ1-5; cdr3_nt: TGTGCCAGCAGCCAATGGTACATGGGCAATCAGCCCCAGCATTTT; cdr3_aa: CASSQWYMGNQPQHF
clone_size: NA; v_call: TRBV28; d_call: TRBD2; j_call: TRBJ2-3; cdr3_nt: TGTGCCAGCAGCCCGGGGGGTCTCGACACAGATACGCAGTATTTT; cdr3_aa: CASSPGGLDTDTQYF
clone_size: NA; v_call: TRBV7-9; d_call: NA; j_call: TRBJ1-6; cdr3_nt: TGTGCCAGCAGCTTCCGGACGGAAATCTATAATTCACCCCTCCACTTT; cdr3_aa: CASSFRTEIYNSPLHF
clone_size: NA; v_call: TRBV12-3/TRBV12-4; d_call: NA; j_call: TRBJ1-5; cdr3_nt: TGTGCCAGCAGTGAGGACACCGATCAGCCCCAGCATTTT; cdr3_aa: CASSEDTDQPQHF
clone_size: NA; v_call: TRBV4-1; d_call: NA; j_call: TRBJ1-2; cdr3_nt: TGCGCCAGCAGCCAAGTGACAGGAGGGGGAACTAACTATGGCTACACCTTC; cdr3_aa: CASSQVTGGGTNYGYTF
clone_size: NA; v_call: TRBV5-1; d_call: TRBD1; j_call: TRBJ2-3; cdr3_nt: TGCGCCAGCAGCTCGATGACAGGGTCGGGAGATACGCAGTATTTT; cdr3_aa: CASSSMTGSGDTQYF
clone_size: NA; v_call: TRBV12-5; d_call: TRBD2; j_call: TRBJ2-2; cdr3_nt: TGTGCTAGTGGATATAGCGGGAGCGGGAACACCGGGGAGCTGTTTTTT; cdr3_aa: CASGYSGSGNTGELFF
clone_size: NA; v_call: TRBV2; d_call: NA; j_call: TRBJ2-3; cdr3_nt: TGTGCCAGCGGTGGAGATACGCAGTATTTT; cdr3_aa: CASGGDTQYF
clone_size: few; v_call: TRBV3-1/TRBV3-2; d_call: TRBD2; j_call: TRBJ2-1; cdr3_nt: TGTGCCAGCAGCCTTGGACTAGCGGGACCCTACAATGAGCAGTTCTTC; cdr3_aa: CASSLGLAGPYNEQFF
clone_size: NA; v_call: TRBV2; d_call: NA; j_call: TRBJ1-4; cdr3_nt: TGTGCCAGCAGTTCAGGGTTCGAAAAACTGTTTTTT; cdr3_aa: CASSSGFEKLFF
clone_size: NA; v_call: TRBV4-2; d_call: NA; j_call: TRBJ2-1; cdr3_nt: TGTGCCAGCAGCCAACAACAGAGGGATGAGCAGTTCTTC; cdr3_aa: CASSQQQRDEQFF
clone_size: few; v_call: TRBV5-1; d_call: NA; j_call: TRBJ1-1; cdr3_nt: TGCGCCAGCAGCTTGGGAATAGGTCTCATGAACACTGAAGCTTTCTTT; cdr3_aa: CASSLGIGLMNTEAFF